A single T cell receptor (beta chain) is shown here with its context. TCRdb keeps only in-frame clones here, not all; method: immunoSEQ multiplex PCR. Of around 130,000 clones in the sample, around 86% were seen once. These data are taken from a study of blood T cell repertoires in COVID-19. Study summary: PBMCs, B-cell-depleted T cells, or T cells provided the cDNA or gDNA that made up the material.

Germline CDR1 is MNHEY and CDR2 is SVGAGI. This CDR3 contains 15 residues. V was cut by 7 bases and J by 10 bases, with 22 bases left in between. Cohort assignment relied on participant-reported clinical history. This sequence was found in a young man who had recovered from COVID-19. Sequenced sample: PBMCs or T cells enriched from blood (not recorded which). The chain combines TRBV6-5 with TRBJ1-4; maybe TRBD1 (6 bases). The CDR3 loop reads CASITSGGAGGKLFF. Here the CDR3 DNA reads TGTGCCAGCATCACTTCGGGGGGGGCGGGCGGAAAACTGTTTTTT.